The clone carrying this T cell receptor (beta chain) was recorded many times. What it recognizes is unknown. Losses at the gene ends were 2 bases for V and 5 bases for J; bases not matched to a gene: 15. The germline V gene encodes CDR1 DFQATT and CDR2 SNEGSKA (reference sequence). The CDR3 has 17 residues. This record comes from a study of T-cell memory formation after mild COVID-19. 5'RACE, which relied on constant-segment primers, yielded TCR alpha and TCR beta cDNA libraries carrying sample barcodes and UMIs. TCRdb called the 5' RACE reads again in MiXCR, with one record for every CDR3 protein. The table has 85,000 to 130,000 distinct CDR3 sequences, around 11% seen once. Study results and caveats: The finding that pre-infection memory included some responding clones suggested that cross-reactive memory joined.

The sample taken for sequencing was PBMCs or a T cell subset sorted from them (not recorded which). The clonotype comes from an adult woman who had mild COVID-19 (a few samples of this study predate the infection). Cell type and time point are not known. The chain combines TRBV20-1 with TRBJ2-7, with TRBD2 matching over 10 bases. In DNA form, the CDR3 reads TGCAGTGCTAGACCGCCAATAGCGGGAGGAACCGTCCACGAGCAGTACTTC. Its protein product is CSARPPIAGGTVHEQYF.